This T cell receptor beta chain was recorded in a study of long-term antiretroviral therapy in people with HIV. With 3 bases clipped from V and 9 bases from J, the junction kept 11 bases outside the gene matches. This CDR3 is 16 amino acids long. Per germline, CDR1 MNHEY and CDR2 SMNVEV (reference sequence). An immunoSEQ assay, version v3.0, was performed at survey level. Sequencing was performed with immunoSEQ multiplex PCR; in TCRdb, only in-frame clones are kept and a portion is missing. Altogether 35,000 to 40,000 clones are present, about 94% being singletons, with the ten largest covering 3% to 4.5%. Regarding the study as a whole: Specimens of blood were obtained during 2004 to 2017, possibly under older ART regimens.

In regard to this clone: The antigen is not known.

The specimen comprised unsorted PBMCs, sampled 4.1 years after starting antiretroviral therapy. The TCR sequence derives from a woman between 45 and 65 years old with HIV. The rearrangement links TRBV27 to TRBJ2-1, with 10 bases identical to TRBD2. CDR3 nucleotide sequence: TGTGCCAGCAGTTTGGGCCAAGCGGGGGGGCAAGGTGAGCAGTTCTTC. This gives the protein CASSLGQAGGQGEQFF.